The rows below give T cell receptor beta chains drawn from one sample of a study of T cells in Graves' hyperthyroidism and ophthalmopathy. TCRdb re-called the multiplex PCR reads through MiXCR, storing one row per CDR3 protein. This sample carries about 770,000 distinct CDR3 sequences, around 19% of them seen once, and the ten largest clones take approximately 15%. Sequenced material: blood. The receptor source for this set is a woman in her forties or fifties with Graves' hyperthyroidism that later progressed to Graves' ophthalmopathy. Each CDR3 is given with its conserved first and last residue. Each record gives: CDR3 length, clone size, V gene, CDR3 protein. A row's size may be missing; if present it is once, few, many or a size class.

CDR3 length: 13
clone size: NA
V gene: TRBV9
CDR3 protein: CASSSDHTGELFF

CDR3 length: 13
clone size: few
V gene: TRBV12-3/TRBV12-4
CDR3 protein: CASSFKEINGYTF

CDR3 length: 14
clone size: many
V gene: TRBV20-1
CDR3 protein: CSAEADRGAETQYF

CDR3 length: 14
clone size: NA
V gene: TRBV20-1
CDR3 protein: CSASQGQENSPLHF

CDR3 length: 16
clone size: NA
V gene: TRBV20-1
CDR3 protein: CSARDGLAGVQETQYF

CDR3 length: 14
clone size: few
V gene: TRBV19
CDR3 protein: CASSIRDRTYEQYF

CDR3 length: 15
clone size: NA
V gene: TRBV12-5
CDR3 protein: CASGLVPPGYNEQFF

CDR3 length: 13
clone size: few
V gene: TRBV29-1
CDR3 protein: CSAGIRAYNEQFF

CDR3 length: 15
clone size: NA
V gene: TRBV28
CDR3 protein: CASRVGQGALNEQFF

CDR3 length: 16
clone size: many
V gene: TRBV11-3
CDR3 protein: CASSFGTGGAEDTQYF

CDR3 length: 13
clone size: few
V gene: TRBV9
CDR3 protein: CASSVAEGGELFF

CDR3 length: 14
clone size: few
V gene: TRBV9
CDR3 protein: CASSQPGDAERQYF

CDR3 length: 14
clone size: many
V gene: TRBV12-3/TRBV12-4
CDR3 protein: CASTRGVSNQPQHF

CDR3 length: 15
clone size: NA
V gene: TRBV12-3/TRBV12-4
CDR3 protein: CASSPRTSGGDPLYF

CDR3 length: 10
clone size: NA
V gene: TRBV20-1
CDR3 protein: CSASGYEQYF

CDR3 length: 13
clone size: many
V gene: TRBV30
CDR3 protein: CAWSVRANQPQHF

CDR3 length: 16
clone size: many
V gene: TRBV5-1
CDR3 protein: CASSLELLPQADEQFF

CDR3 length: 16
clone size: NA
V gene: TRBV3-1
CDR3 protein: CASSDNPGQGADTIYF

CDR3 length: 12
clone size: many
V gene: TRBV7-2
CDR3 protein: CASSLISQGYTF

CDR3 length: 13
clone size: many
V gene: TRBV29-1
CDR3 protein: CSGGTAAGDEQYF

CDR3 length: 15
clone size: once
V gene: TRBV4-1
CDR3 protein: CASSQTTAPNYGYTF

CDR3 length: 13
clone size: few
V gene: TRBV7-9
CDR3 protein: CASSLKGYNEQFF

CDR3 length: 16
clone size: many
V gene: TRBV20-1
CDR3 protein: CSAPPPGQIFSDTQYF

CDR3 length: 13
clone size: few
V gene: TRBV29-1
CDR3 protein: CSVEKTANTEAFF

CDR3 length: 16
clone size: NA
V gene: TRBV5-1
CDR3 protein: CASSLFGTGARNEQYF

CDR3 length: 14
clone size: few
V gene: TRBV7-3
CDR3 protein: CASSLLFTSTEAFF

CDR3 length: 14
clone size: many
V gene: TRBV20-1
CDR3 protein: CSAYDRGGTDTQYF

CDR3 length: 13
clone size: NA
V gene: TRBV19
CDR3 protein: CASRVYGDTEAFF

CDR3 length: 15
clone size: NA
V gene: TRBV25-1
CDR3 protein: CASRPRGAQNTEAFF

CDR3 length: 15
clone size: NA
V gene: TRBV7-9
CDR3 protein: CASSGPGTGGSPLHF

CDR3 length: 16
clone size: many
V gene: TRBV7-9
CDR3 protein: CASSAAPSGGTDTQYF

CDR3 length: 15
clone size: NA
V gene: TRBV2
CDR3 protein: CASSADRGLYQPQHF

CDR3 length: 16
clone size: NA
V gene: TRBV6-1
CDR3 protein: CASSAQPGTGTDTQYF

CDR3 length: 14
clone size: NA
V gene: TRBV20-1
CDR3 protein: CSAPVPGRSYGYTF

CDR3 length: 15
clone size: NA
V gene: TRBV9
CDR3 protein: CASSPEVSGFYEQYF

CDR3 length: 15
clone size: many
V gene: TRBV12-3/TRBV12-4
CDR3 protein: CASSPLAGGLGEQFF

CDR3 length: 15
clone size: few
V gene: TRBV9
CDR3 protein: CASNGARSLRETQYF

CDR3 length: 11
clone size: many
V gene: TRBV20-1
CDR3 protein: CSARGPYEQYF

CDR3 length: 15
clone size: many
V gene: TRBV18
CDR3 protein: CASSPLSGADTEAFF

CDR3 length: 11
clone size: NA
V gene: TRBV25-1
CDR3 protein: CASRGPGEAFF

CDR3 length: 14
clone size: few
V gene: TRBV4-1
CDR3 protein: CASSHARANYEQYF

CDR3 length: 17
clone size: few
V gene: TRBV5-6
CDR3 protein: CASSLAGQGASNSPLHF

CDR3 length: 13
clone size: NA
V gene: TRBV10-1
CDR3 protein: CASSLTFPGELFF

CDR3 length: 13
clone size: NA
V gene: TRBV25-1
CDR3 protein: CASRDRANTEAFF

CDR3 length: 13
clone size: many
V gene: TRBV30
CDR3 protein: CAWSFRGGYGYTF

CDR3 length: 18
clone size: NA
V gene: TRBV3-1
CDR3 protein: CASSQGRGRSMDTGELFF

CDR3 length: 13
clone size: many
V gene: TRBV5-1
CDR3 protein: CASSLEVGREQYF

CDR3 length: 16
clone size: NA
V gene: TRBV19
CDR3 protein: CASSRIRHPSNQPQHF

CDR3 length: 17
clone size: many
V gene: TRBV5-1
CDR3 protein: CASSRTSGGPMTDTQYF

CDR3 length: 15
clone size: few
V gene: TRBV24-1
CDR3 protein: CATSDSGQGLDEQFF

CDR3 length: 15
clone size: few
V gene: TRBV6-1
CDR3 protein: CASSADRGKGEKLFF

CDR3 length: 14
clone size: many
V gene: TRBV18
CDR3 protein: CASSPRESTYEQYF

CDR3 length: 15
clone size: few
V gene: TRBV5-4
CDR3 protein: CASSVYRGQDTEAFF

CDR3 length: 18
clone size: NA
V gene: TRBV6-5
CDR3 protein: CASSYSGTGAYSNYGYTF

CDR3 length: 15
clone size: few
V gene: TRBV5-6
CDR3 protein: CASSFRGQGNQPQHF

CDR3 length: 18
clone size: few
V gene: TRBV27
CDR3 protein: CASSFIGQDFANTGELFF

CDR3 length: 15
clone size: NA
V gene: TRBV9
CDR3 protein: CASSDGTGGRNGYTF

CDR3 length: 18
clone size: NA
V gene: TRBV6-5
CDR3 protein: CASSYDSQGKNSGNTIYF

CDR3 length: 14
clone size: few
V gene: TRBV5-6
CDR3 protein: CASSLDFNTGELFF